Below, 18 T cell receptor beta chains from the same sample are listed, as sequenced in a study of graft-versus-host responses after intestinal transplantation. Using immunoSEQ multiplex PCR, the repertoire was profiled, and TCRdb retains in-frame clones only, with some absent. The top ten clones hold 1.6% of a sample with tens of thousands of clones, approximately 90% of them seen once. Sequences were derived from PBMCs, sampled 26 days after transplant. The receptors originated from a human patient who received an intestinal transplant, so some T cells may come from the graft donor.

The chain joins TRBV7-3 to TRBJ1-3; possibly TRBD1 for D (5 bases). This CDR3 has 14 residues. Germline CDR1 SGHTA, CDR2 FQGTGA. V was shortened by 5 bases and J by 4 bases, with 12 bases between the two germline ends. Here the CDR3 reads CASSIGGAGNTIYF. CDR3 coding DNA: TGTGCCAGCAGCATCGGGGGTGCCGGAAACACCATATATTTT.

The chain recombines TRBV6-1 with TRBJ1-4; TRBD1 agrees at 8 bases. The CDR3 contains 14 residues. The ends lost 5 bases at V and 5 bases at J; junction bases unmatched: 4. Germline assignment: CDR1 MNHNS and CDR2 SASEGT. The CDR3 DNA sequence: TGTGCCAGCAGTTCCGGGACAGGAAATGAAAAACTGTTTTTT. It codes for CASSSGTGNEKLFF.

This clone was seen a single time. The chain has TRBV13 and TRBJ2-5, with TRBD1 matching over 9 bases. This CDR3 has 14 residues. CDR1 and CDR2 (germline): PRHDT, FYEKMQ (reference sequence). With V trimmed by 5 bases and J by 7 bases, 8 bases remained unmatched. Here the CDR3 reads CASSLRQGVVTQYF. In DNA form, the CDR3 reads TGTGCCAGCAGCCTCCGACAGGGGGTCGTGACCCAGTACTTC.

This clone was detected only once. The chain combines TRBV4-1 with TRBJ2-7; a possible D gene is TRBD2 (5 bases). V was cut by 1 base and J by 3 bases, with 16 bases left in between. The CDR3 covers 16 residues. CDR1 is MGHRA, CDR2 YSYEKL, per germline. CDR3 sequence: CASSQGRVMGFYEQYV. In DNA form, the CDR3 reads TGCGCCAGCAGCCAAGGGCGGGTGATGGGATTCTACGAGCAGTACGTC.

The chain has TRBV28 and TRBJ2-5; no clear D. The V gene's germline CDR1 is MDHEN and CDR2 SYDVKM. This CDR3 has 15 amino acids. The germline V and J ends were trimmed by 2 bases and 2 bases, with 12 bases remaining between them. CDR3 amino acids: CASSLGVRAQETQYF. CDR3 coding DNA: TGTGCCAGCAGTTTAGGAGTTAGAGCGCAAGAGACCCAGTACTTC.

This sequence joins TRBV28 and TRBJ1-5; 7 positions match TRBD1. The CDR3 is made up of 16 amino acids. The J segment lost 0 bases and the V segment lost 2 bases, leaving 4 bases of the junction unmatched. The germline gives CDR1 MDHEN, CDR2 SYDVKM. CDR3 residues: CASSLRNRGSNQPQHF. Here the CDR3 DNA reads TGTGCCAGCAGTTTACGGAACAGGGGTAGCAATCAGCCCCAGCATTTT.

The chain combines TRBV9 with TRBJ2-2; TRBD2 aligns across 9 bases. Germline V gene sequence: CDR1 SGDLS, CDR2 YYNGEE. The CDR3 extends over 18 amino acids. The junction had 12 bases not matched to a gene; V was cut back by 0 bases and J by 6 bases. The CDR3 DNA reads TGTGCCAGCAGCGTAGAGGGGGAGGCTAGCGGGAATCCCGGGGAGCTGTTTTTT. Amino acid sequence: CASSVEGEASGNPGELFF.

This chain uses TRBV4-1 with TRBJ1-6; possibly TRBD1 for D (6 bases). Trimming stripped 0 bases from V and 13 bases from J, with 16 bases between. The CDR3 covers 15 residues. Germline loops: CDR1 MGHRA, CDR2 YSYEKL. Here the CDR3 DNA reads TGCGCCAGCAGCCAAGAGCAGGGGCCGGGGCGGCCCCTCCACTTT. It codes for CASSQEQGPGRPLHF.

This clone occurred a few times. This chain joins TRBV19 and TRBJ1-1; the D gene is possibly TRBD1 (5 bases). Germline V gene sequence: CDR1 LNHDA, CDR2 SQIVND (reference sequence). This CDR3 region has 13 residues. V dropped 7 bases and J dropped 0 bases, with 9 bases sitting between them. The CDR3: CASKGVMNTEAFF. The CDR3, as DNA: TGTGCCAGTAAAGGGGTCATGAACACTGAAGCTTTCTTT.

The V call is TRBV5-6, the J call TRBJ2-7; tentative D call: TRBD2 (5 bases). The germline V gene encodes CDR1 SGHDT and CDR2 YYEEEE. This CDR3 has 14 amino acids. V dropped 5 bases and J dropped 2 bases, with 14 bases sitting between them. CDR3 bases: TGTGCCAGCAGAGTGCAGGCGGGCGCCTACGAGCAGTACGTC. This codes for CASRVQAGAYEQYV.

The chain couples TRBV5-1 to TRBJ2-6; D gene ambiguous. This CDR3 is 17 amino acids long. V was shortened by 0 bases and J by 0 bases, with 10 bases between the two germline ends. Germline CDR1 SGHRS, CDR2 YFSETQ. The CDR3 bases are TGCGCCAGCAGCTTGGGAGCCAGCGTCTCTGGGGCCAACGTCCTGACTTTC. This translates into CASSLGASVSGANVLTF.

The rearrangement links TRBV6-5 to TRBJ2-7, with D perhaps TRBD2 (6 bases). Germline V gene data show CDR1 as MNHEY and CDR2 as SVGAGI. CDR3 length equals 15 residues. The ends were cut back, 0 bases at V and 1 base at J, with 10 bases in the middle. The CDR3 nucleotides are TGTGCCAGCAGTTACTCGATCGGGGGTTCCTACGAGCAGTACTTC. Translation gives CASSYSIGGSYEQYF.

The CDR3 here is CASVLPGQAIYNEQFF. The CDR3 DNA reads TGTGCCAGCGTCCTTCCCGGACAGGCGATCTACAATGAGCAGTTCTTC. The rearrangement links TRBV2 to TRBJ2-1; 7 positions match TRBD1. J lost 3 bases, V lost 8 bases, and 13 bases had no gene match. Per germline, CDR1 SNHLY and CDR2 FYNNEI. The CDR3 contains 16 residues. Looking up the rest from reference TRBV2 and TRBJ2-1 gives the full variable domain: EPEVTQTPSHQVTQMGQEVILRCVPISNHLYFYWYRQILGQKVEFLVSFYNNEISEKSEIFDDQFSVERPDGSNFTLKIRSTKLEDSAMYFCASVLPGQAIYNEQFFGPGTRLTVL.

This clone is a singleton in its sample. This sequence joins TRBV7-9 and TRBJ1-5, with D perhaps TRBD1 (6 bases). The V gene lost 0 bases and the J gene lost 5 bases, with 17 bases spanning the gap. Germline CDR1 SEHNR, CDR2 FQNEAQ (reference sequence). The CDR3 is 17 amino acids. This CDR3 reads CASSLAMGSGGHQPQHF. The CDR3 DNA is TGTGCCAGCAGCTTAGCGATGGGTTCGGGGGGCCATCAGCCCCAGCATTTT. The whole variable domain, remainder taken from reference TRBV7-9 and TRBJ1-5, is DTGVSQNPRHKITKRGQNVTFRCDPISEHNRLYWYRQTLGQGPEFLTYFQNEAQLEKSRLLSDRFSAERPKGSFSTLEIQRTEQGDSAMYLCASSLAMGSGGHQPQHFGDGTRLSIL.

CDR3 in DNA: TGTGCCAGCAGCCGTCGAATGCAGGGGACTAACTATGGCTACACCTTC. Its protein is CASSRRMQGTNYGYTF. The V and J genes are TRBV4-2 and TRBJ1-2, with a tentative D call TRBD1 (6 bases). Germline V gene lookup returns CDR1 LGHNA and CDR2 YNFKEQ. The CDR3 contains 16 residues. Trimming removed 4 bases at V and 0 bases at J, with 15 bases between.

In DNA form, the CDR3 reads TGTGCCAGCAGTTTCCCACAACTAGCGACGCAATTCTTC. It translates to CASSFPQLATQFF. The V and J genes are TRBV28 and TRBJ2-1; 7 bases match TRBD2. The length of the CDR3 is 13 residues. The junction had 12 bases not matched to a gene; V was cut back by 3 bases and J by 16 bases. The germline gives CDR1 MDHEN, CDR2 SYDVKM.

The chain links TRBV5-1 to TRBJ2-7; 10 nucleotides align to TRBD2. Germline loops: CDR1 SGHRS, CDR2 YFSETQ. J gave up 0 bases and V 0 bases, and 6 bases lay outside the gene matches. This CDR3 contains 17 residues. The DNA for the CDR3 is TGCGCCAGCAGCTTGGAGCCTAGCGGGGGCATCTCCTACGAGCAGTACTTC. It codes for CASSLEPSGGISYEQYF.

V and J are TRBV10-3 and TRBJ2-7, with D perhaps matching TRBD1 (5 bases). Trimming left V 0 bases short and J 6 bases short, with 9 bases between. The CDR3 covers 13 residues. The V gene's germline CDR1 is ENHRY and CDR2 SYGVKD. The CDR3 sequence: CAISESRQLEQYV. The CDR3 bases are TGTGCCATCAGTGAGTCTCGACAGCTCGAGCAGTACGTC.